The present T cell receptor (beta chain) was sequenced within a study of blood T cell repertoires in COVID-19. On the study more broadly: Samples of COVID-19 (acute and convalescent) were obtained from the United States, Italy and Spain.

V gave up 1 base and J gave up 9 bases; unmatched junction bases: 12. Germline V gives CDR1 KGHSH, CDR2 LQKENI. The CDR3 is made up of 17 amino acids. This table comes from immunoSEQ multiplex PCR, and its TCRdb copy is limited to in-frame clones, with some not included. The sample shows approximately 130,000 clones, around four fifths of them seen only once. The rearrangement uses TRBV18 and TRBJ1-6, with 7 bases identical to TRBD1. This TCR derives from a man older than 75 with acute or convalescent COVID-19. Sequenced sample: peripheral blood. The CDR3 DNA sequence: TGTGCCAGCTCACCACGAGGGACAGCTACGGTTCGTTCACCCCTCCACTTT. It codes for CASSPRGTATVRSPLHF. The variable domain in full, with the rest retrieved from reference TRBV18 and TRBJ1-6, is NAGVMQNPRHLVRRRGQEARLRCSPMKGHSHVYWYRQLPEEGLKFMVYLQKENIIDESGMPKERFSAEFPKEGPSILRIQQVVRGDSAAYFCASSPRGTATVRSPLHFGNGTRLTVT.